This is a list of T cell receptor beta chains from one sample in a study of cytomegalovirus exposure and HLA in healthy donors. Sequencing used immunoSEQ multiplex PCR; TCRdb keeps in-frame clones, though not all of them. The sample lists roughly 170,000 clones, roughly 88% occurring once. The sequenced sample consisted of PBMCs. The source is a girl aged 2-9 years in good health and CMV-seropositive. CDR3s include the opening cysteine and the closing phenylalanine or tryptophan. Fields, in order: J gene, D gene, clone size, V gene, CDR3 protein, CDR3 DNA. The D gene is left open where the match is weak. Size tells how often a clone was seen (once, few, many) or the class of an expanded clone, and some rows leave it out.

J: TRBJ1-3; D: NA; size: NA; V: TRBV28; CDR3: CASSSATGVGNTIYF; DNA: TGTGCCAGCAGTTCGGCCACCGGGGTAGGAAACACCATATATTTT
J: TRBJ1-6; D: TRBD1; size: NA; V: TRBV19; CDR3: CASSIGTGENSPLHF; DNA: TGTGCCAGTAGTATAGGCACAGGGGAAAATTCACCCCTCCACTTT
J: TRBJ1-2; D: TRBD1; size: NA; V: TRBV6-1; CDR3: CASTLTGANYGYPF; DNA: TGTGCCAGCACTTTGACAGGGGCTAACTATGGCTACCCCTTC
J: TRBJ1-1; D: NA; size: NA; V: TRBV9; CDR3: CASSVDSLNTEAFF; DNA: TGTGCCAGCAGCGTCGACAGTTTGAACACTGAAGCTTTCTTT
J: TRBJ2-3; D: NA; size: NA; V: TRBV5-1; CDR3: CASSLAGAGDTQYF; DNA: TGCGCCAGCAGCTTGGCTGGGGCCGGAGATACGCAGTATTTT
J: TRBJ2-3; D: NA; size: NA; V: TRBV7-3; CDR3: CASSLNRGGRGDTQYF; DNA: TGTGCCAGCAGCTTAAATCGCGGGGGCCGAGGAGATACGCAGTATTTT
J: TRBJ2-2; D: TRBD2; size: NA; V: TRBV10-3; CDR3: CAIRPSSGTGELFF; DNA: TGTGCCATCAGACCCTCTAGCGGGACCGGGGAGCTGTTTTTT
J: TRBJ1-6; D: NA; size: few; V: TRBV21-1; CDR3: CASSKALWMAGQRNSPLHF; DNA: TGTGCCAGCAGCAAAGCGTTGTGGATGGCCGGACAGCGAAATTCACCCCTCCACTTT
J: TRBJ2-1; D: NA; size: NA; V: TRBV6-6; CDR3: CASSLAALVTYNEQFF; DNA: TGTGCCAGCAGCCTCGCGGCCCTAGTCACCTACAATGAGCAGTTCTTC
J: TRBJ2-3; D: NA; size: NA; V: TRBV9; CDR3: CASTTTYSTDTQYF; DNA: TGTGCCAGCACCACGACTTACAGCACAGATACGCAGTATTTT
J: TRBJ1-1; D: NA; size: few; V: TRBV28; CDR3: CASSFMNTEAFF; DNA: TGTGCCAGCAGTTTTATGAACACTGAAGCTTTCTTT
J: TRBJ1-5; D: TRBD1; size: NA; V: TRBV19; CDR3: CATLARGQSNQPQHF; DNA: TGTGCCACCCTCGCCAGGGGACAGTCCAATCAGCCCCAGCATTTT
J: TRBJ1-5; D: NA; size: NA; V: TRBV15; CDR3: CATSRARGNQPQHF; DNA: TGTGCCACTAGCAGAGCCAGGGGCAATCAGCCCCAGCATTTT
J: TRBJ1-1; D: NA; size: NA; V: TRBV5-1; CDR3: CASSLGGEAIRGTEAFF; DNA: TGCGCCAGCAGCTTGGGAGGAGAGGCCATTAGGGGCACTGAAGCTTTCTTT
J: TRBJ1-5; D: TRBD1; size: NA; V: TRBV30; CDR3: CAWSQGENQPQHF; DNA: TGTGCCTGGTCACAGGGGGAAAACCAGCCCCAGCATTTT
J: TRBJ2-3; D: TRBD1; size: NA; V: TRBV27; CDR3: CASSFDRVADTQYF; DNA: TGTGCCAGCAGTTTCGACAGGGTAGCAGATACGCAGTATTTT
J: TRBJ1-5; D: NA; size: NA; V: TRBV28; CDR3: CASSTRGVGNQPQHF; DNA: TGTGCCAGCAGCACAAGGGGTGTTGGCAATCAGCCCCAGCATTTT
J: TRBJ2-7; D: NA; size: once; V: TRBV12-5; CDR3: CASGLVLGGRPYEQYF; DNA: TGTGCTAGTGGTTTGGTACTTGGAGGCCGTCCCTACGAGCAGTACTTC
J: TRBJ2-1; D: NA; size: NA; V: TRBV9; CDR3: CASSVQGNSYNEQFF; DNA: TGTGCCAGCAGCGTACAGGGTAATTCCTACAATGAGCAGTTCTTC
J: TRBJ1-2; D: NA; size: NA; V: TRBV5-1; CDR3: CASRFLRETNYGYTF; DNA: TGCGCCAGCAGATTTTTGAGGGAGACTAACTATGGCTACACCTTC
J: TRBJ2-1; D: TRBD1; size: once; V: TRBV4-1; CDR3: CASSQAPQGVTYNEQFF; DNA: TGCGCCAGCAGCCAAGCTCCACAGGGGGTCACCTACAATGAGCAGTTCTTC
J: TRBJ1-5; D: NA; size: NA; V: TRBV6-5; CDR3: CASTYHPNQPQHF; DNA: TGTGCCAGCACCTACCATCCCAATCAGCCCCAGCATTTT
J: TRBJ1-2; D: TRBD1; size: NA; V: TRBV28; CDR3: CASNLQGASVYGYTF; DNA: TGTGCCAGCAATCTACAGGGGGCTAGTGTCTATGGCTACACCTTC
J: TRBJ2-7; D: NA; size: NA; V: TRBV7-9; CDR3: CASSLTGVAVEQYF; DNA: TGTGCCAGCAGCTTAACGGGAGTGGCGGTCGAGCAGTACTTC
J: TRBJ2-6; D: NA; size: NA; V: TRBV28; CDR3: CASSLIWANVLTF; DNA: TGTGCCAGCAGTTTAATCTGGGCCAACGTCCTGACTTTC
J: TRBJ2-7; D: NA; size: NA; V: TRBV9; CDR3: CASSVRDGRISEQYF; DNA: TGTGCCAGCAGCGTACGGGACGGGAGAATCTCCGAGCAGTACTTC
J: TRBJ2-1; D: TRBD2; size: NA; V: TRBV11-3; CDR3: CASSLRLASYNEQFF; DNA: TGTGCCAGCAGCCTCAGACTAGCGTCCTACAATGAGCAGTTCTTC
J: TRBJ1-4; D: TRBD1; size: NA; V: TRBV6-1; CDR3: CASSRQGLEKLFF; DNA: TGTGCCAGCTCCAGACAGGGCTTGGAAAAACTGTTTTTT
J: TRBJ2-1; D: TRBD2; size: NA; V: TRBV19; CDR3: CASSMGQGTSGRNEQFF; DNA: TGTGCCAGTAGTATGGGACAAGGGACTAGCGGGAGGAATGAGCAGTTCTTC
J: TRBJ1-2; D: TRBD1; size: NA; V: TRBV7-2; CDR3: CASSPPWTGGRYTF; DNA: TGTGCCAGCAGCCCTCCCTGGACAGGGGGAAGATACACCTTC
J: TRBJ2-6; D: TRBD1; size: NA; V: TRBV10-3; CDR3: CAISARRTGDSGANVLTF; DNA: TGTGCCATCAGTGCCAGACGGACAGGGGACTCTGGGGCCAACGTCCTGACTTTC
J: TRBJ1-5; D: TRBD1; size: NA; V: TRBV6-9; CDR3: CASSLTGTLRGQPQHF; DNA: TGTGCCAGCAGTTTGACAGGGACTCTACGTGGTCAGCCCCAGCATTTT
J: TRBJ2-1; D: TRBD2; size: NA; V: TRBV4-1; CDR3: CASSQGPSGGYNEQFF; DNA: TGCGCCAGCAGCCAAGGGCCCTCGGGGGGGTACAATGAGCAGTTCTTC
J: TRBJ2-3; D: NA; size: NA; V: TRBV10-1; CDR3: CATSDSLFSDTQYF; DNA: TGCGCCACTTCGGACAGCCTTTTTTCAGATACGCAGTATTTT
J: TRBJ1-5; D: TRBD1; size: NA; V: TRBV7-8; CDR3: CASSFSPGQGNQPQHF; DNA: TGTGCCAGCAGCTTTTCTCCGGGACAGGGTAATCAGCCCCAGCATTTT
J: TRBJ2-3; D: NA; size: NA; V: TRBV7-9; CDR3: CASSFVAVSTDTQYF; DNA: TGTGCCAGCAGCTTCGTCGCGGTGAGCACAGATACGCAGTATTTT
J: TRBJ1-6; D: NA; size: NA; V: TRBV30; CDR3: CAWGQASPLHF; DNA: TGTGCCTGGGGACAAGCTTCACCCCTCCACTTT
J: TRBJ2-1; D: TRBD2; size: NA; V: TRBV5-4; CDR3: CASSWGRYKLAGSGDEQFF; DNA: TGTGCCAGCAGTTGGGGGAGGTACAAACTAGCGGGGTCTGGGGATGAGCAGTTCTTC
J: TRBJ1-3; D: NA; size: NA; V: TRBV11-3; CDR3: CASSSGPSSRNTIYF; DNA: TGTGCCAGCAGCTCGGGTCCCTCCTCCCGAAACACCATATATTTT
J: TRBJ2-1; D: TRBD2; size: NA; V: TRBV10-2; CDR3: CASSGHMGGRRPQGSYNEQFF; DNA: TGCGCCAGCAGTGGGCACATGGGCGGGAGACGCCCCCAAGGGTCCTACAATGAGCAGTTCTTC
J: TRBJ2-7; D: NA; size: NA; V: TRBV6-5; CDR3: CASSGSGEQYF; DNA: TGTGCCAGCAGCGGTTCGGGCGAGCAGTACTTC
J: TRBJ1-5; D: TRBD1; size: few; V: TRBV6-1; CDR3: CASSEGQGGQPQHF; DNA: TGTGCCAGCAGTGAAGGACAGGGTGGTCAGCCCCAGCATTTT